This T cell receptor (beta chain) comes out of a study of T cells after yellow fever vaccination. Study-level points and caveats: At 95% to 98% for CD4 and just over 85% for CD8, most primary-vaccination clones showed up again after the booster. Among all clonotypes, a small share was observed in both CD4 and CD8 compartments.

Germline loops: CDR1 SGHVS, CDR2 FQNEAQ. Trimming cost V 3 bases and J 0 bases, with 18 bases left between them. The CDR3 sequence is 18 residues long. This clonotype was observed at least ten times. The antigen is unknown. Production of TCR cDNA was by 5'RACE template switching, which also added a universal primer site and UMIs. TCRdb re-called the 5' RACE reads through MiXCR, storing one row per CDR3 protein. The table shows 110,000 to 150,000 distinct CDR3 sequences, with approximately 6.6% occurring only once. This clonotype originated in a man aged 30 to 45 who received the YFV17D yellow fever vaccine. V and J are TRBV7-8 and TRBJ2-1, with D tentatively TRBD2 (7 bases). The input for sequencing was CD4+ T cells sorted from PBMCs, taken 10 days after the yellow fever booster vaccination. The CDR3 loop reads CASSFLQSGTSSYNEQFF. The CDR3 region has the DNA TGTGCCAGCAGCTTTCTCCAAAGCGGGACAAGCTCCTACAATGAGCAGTTCTTC. Drawing the rest from reference TRBV7-8 and TRBJ2-1, the complete variable domain is GAGVSQSPRYKVAKRGQDVALRCDPISGHVSLFWYQQALGQGPEFLTYFQNEAQLDKSGLPSDRFFAERPEGSVSTLKIQRTQQEDSAVYLCASSFLQSGTSSYNEQFFGPGTRLTVL.